This entry features one TCR beta chain sequence. This specimen belongs to a study of blood T cell repertoires in COVID-19. In the study overall: The study drew acute and convalescent COVID-19 samples from the United States, Italy and Spain.

Per the original methods: How many nucleated cells were present was estimated from reference gene primer amplification. Only in-frame clones appear in the TCRdb table, and some are missing; sequencing was by immunoSEQ multiplex PCR. V and J calls and clone size are given by that table; D and trimming were obtained from the DNA. The data contain 99,000 or so clones, 65% to 80% of them singletons. The length of the CDR3 is 13 residues. Germline-derived CDR1 and CDR2 are SNHLY and FYNNEI. V lost 7 bases to trimming and J lost 5 bases; unmatched junction nucleotides: 6. This sequence was found in a woman between 65 and 79 years old with acute or convalescent COVID-19. This chain uses TRBV2 with TRBJ1-1; TRBD1 matches at 8 bases. The sample was peripheral blood. Here the CDR3 reads CASKTGVTTEAFF. The CDR3 DNA reads TGTGCCAGCAAGACAGGGGTAACAACTGAAGCTTTCTTT.